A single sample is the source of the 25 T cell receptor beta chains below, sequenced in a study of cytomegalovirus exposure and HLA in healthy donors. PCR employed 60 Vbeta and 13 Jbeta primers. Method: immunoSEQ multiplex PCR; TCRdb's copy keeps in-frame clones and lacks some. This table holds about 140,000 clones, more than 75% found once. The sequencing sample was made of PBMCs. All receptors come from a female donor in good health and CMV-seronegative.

For the CDR3, the DNA is TGTGCCTGGAGTAGTAGCGGGGGCGGGGAGCTGTTTTTT. Residues: CAWSSSGGGELFF. The chain combines TRBV30 with TRBJ2-2; 9 bases match TRBD2. The germline V gene has CDR1 GTSNPN and CDR2 SVGIG (reference sequence). The CDR3 extends over 13 amino acids. The J segment lost 7 bases and the V segment lost 2 bases, leaving 2 bases of the junction unmatched.

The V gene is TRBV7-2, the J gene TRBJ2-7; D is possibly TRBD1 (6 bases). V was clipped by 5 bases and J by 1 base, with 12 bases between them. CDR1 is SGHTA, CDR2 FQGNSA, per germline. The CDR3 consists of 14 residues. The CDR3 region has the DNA TGTGCCAGCAGCCCACGGACAGTATCCTACGAGCAGTACTTC. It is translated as CASSPRTVSYEQYF.

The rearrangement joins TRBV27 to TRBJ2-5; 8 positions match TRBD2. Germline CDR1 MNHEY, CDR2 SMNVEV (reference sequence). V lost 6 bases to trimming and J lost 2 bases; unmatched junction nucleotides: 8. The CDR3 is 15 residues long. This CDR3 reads CASRSNSGAQETQYF. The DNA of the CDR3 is TGTGCCAGCAGGTCCAATAGCGGGGCGCAAGAGACCCAGTACTTC.

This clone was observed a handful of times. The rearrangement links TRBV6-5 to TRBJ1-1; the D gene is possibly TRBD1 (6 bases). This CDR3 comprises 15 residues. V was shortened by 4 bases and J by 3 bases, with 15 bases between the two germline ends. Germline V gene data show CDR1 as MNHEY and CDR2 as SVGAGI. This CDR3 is CASSSTGLSDTEAFF. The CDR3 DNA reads TGTGCCAGCAGTTCCACAGGGCTTTCAGACACTGAAGCTTTCTTT.

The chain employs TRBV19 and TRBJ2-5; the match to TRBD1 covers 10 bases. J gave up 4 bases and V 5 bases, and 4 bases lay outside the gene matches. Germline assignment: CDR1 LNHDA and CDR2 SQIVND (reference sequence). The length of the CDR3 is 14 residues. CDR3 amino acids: CASSSTGGRETQYF. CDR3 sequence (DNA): TGTGCCAGTAGTTCGACAGGGGGCAGAGAGACCCAGTACTTC.

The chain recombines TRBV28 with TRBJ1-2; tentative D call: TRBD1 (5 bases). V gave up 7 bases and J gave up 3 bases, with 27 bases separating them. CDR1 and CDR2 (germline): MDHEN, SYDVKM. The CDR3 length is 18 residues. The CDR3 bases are TGTGCCAGCACCATGAATCTACCAACGGACCCGGGGGACTATGGCTACACCTTC. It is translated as CASTMNLPTDPGDYGYTF.

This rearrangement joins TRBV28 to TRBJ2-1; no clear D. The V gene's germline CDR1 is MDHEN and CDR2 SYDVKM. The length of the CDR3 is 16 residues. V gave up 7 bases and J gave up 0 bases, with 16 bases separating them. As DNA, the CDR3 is TGTGCCAGCAAATTACTCGGAGTACACTCCTACAATGAGCAGTTCTTC. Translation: CASKLLGVHSYNEQFF.

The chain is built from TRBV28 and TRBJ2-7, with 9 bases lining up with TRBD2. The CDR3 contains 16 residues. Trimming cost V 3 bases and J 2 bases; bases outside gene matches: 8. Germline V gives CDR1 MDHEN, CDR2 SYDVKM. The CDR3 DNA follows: TGTGCCAGCAGTTTCCCCCTTGGCGGGGGGGCCTACGAGCAGTACTTC. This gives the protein CASSFPLGGGAYEQYF.

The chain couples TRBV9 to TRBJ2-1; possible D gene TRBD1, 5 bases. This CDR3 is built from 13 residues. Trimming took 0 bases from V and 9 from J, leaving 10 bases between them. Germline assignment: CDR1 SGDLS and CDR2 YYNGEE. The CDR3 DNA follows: TGTGCCAGCAGCGTAGTCAGGGATGGTGAGCAGTTCTTC. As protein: CASSVVRDGEQFF.

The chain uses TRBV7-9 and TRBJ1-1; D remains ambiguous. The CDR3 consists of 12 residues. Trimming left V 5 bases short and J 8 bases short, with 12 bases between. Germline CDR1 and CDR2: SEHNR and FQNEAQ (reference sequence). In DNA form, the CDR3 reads TGTGCCAGCAGCCCTGCCGGGTCGGAAGCTTTCTTT. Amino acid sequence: CASSPAGSEAFF.

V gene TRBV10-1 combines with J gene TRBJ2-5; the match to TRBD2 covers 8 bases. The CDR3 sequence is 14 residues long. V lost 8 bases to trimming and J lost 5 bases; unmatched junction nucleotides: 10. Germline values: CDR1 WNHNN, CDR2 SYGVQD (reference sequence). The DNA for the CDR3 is TGCGCCAGCTGCCCGGGACTAGGAGGGGAGACCCAGTACTTC. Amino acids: CASCPGLGGETQYF.

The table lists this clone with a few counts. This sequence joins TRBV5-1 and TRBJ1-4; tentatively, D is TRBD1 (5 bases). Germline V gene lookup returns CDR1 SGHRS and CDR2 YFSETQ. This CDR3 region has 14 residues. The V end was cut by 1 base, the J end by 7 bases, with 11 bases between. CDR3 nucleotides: TGCGCCAGCAGCTTGTTGGGGAGGGGTGAAAAACTGTTTTTT. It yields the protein CASSLLGRGEKLFF.

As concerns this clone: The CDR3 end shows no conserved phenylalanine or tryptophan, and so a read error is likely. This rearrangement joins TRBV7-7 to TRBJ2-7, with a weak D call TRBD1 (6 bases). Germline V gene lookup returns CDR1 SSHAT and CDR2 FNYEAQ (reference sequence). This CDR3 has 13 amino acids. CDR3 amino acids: CASSLGAAAEQYS. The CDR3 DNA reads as TGTGCTAGCAGCTTGGGGGCAGCGGCGGAGCAGTACTCC.

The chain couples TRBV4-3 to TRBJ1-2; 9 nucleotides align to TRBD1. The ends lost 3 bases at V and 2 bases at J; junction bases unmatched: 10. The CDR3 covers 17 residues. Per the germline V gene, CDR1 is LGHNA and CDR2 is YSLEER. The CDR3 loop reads CASSHHALDRGNYGYTF. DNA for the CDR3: TGCGCCAGCAGCCATCACGCCTTGGACAGGGGAAACTATGGCTACACCTTC.

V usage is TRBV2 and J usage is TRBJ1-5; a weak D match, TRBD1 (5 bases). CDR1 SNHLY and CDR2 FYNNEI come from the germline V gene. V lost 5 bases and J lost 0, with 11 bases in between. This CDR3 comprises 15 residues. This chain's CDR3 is CASSFQGNSNQPQHF. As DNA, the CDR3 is TGTGCCAGCAGTTTCCAGGGAAATAGCAATCAGCCCCAGCATTTT.

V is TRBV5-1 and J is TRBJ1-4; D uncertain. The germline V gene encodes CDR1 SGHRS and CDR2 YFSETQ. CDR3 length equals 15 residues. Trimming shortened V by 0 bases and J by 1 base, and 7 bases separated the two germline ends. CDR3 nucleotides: TGCGCCAGCAGCTTGGCTGGAGGAACTAATGAAAAACTGTTTTTT. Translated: CASSLAGGTNEKLFF.

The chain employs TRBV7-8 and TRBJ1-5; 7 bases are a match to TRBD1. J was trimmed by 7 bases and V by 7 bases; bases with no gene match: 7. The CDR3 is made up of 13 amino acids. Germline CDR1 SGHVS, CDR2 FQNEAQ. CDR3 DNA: TGTGCCAGCAACCGACGGGGACAGCAGCCCCAGCATTTT. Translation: CASNRRGQQPQHF. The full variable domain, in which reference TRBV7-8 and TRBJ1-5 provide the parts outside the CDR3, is GAGVSQSPRYKVAKRGQDVALRCDPISGHVSLFWYQQALGQGPEFLTYFQNEAQLDKSGLPSDRFFAERPEGSVSTLKIQRTQQEDSAVYLCASNRRGQQPQHFGDGTRLSIL.

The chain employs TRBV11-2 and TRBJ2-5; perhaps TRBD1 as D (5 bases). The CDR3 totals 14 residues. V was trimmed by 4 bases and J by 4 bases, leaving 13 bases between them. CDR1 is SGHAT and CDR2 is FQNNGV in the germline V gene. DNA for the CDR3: TGTGCCAGCAGCTCCCGGACAAAGTCAGAGACCCAGTACTTC. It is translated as CASSSRTKSETQYF. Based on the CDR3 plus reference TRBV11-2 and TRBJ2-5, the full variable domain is EAGVAQSPRYKIIEKRQSVAFWCNPISGHATLYWYQQILGQGPKLLIQFQNNGVVDDSQLPKDRFSAERLKGVDSTLKIQPAKLEDSAVYLCASSSRTKSETQYFGPGTRLLVL.

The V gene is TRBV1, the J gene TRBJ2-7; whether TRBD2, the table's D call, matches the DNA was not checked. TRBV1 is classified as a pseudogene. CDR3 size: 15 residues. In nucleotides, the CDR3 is TGCACCAGCAGCCAAGTAGAGGGAGGGACATACGAGCAGTACTTC. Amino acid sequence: CTSSQVEGGTYEQYF.

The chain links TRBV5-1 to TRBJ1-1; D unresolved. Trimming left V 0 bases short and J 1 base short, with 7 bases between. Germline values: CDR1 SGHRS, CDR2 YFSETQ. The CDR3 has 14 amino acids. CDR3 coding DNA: TGCGCCAGCAGCTTGGGTCCAGGGAACACTGAAGCTTTCTTT. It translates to CASSLGPGNTEAFF.

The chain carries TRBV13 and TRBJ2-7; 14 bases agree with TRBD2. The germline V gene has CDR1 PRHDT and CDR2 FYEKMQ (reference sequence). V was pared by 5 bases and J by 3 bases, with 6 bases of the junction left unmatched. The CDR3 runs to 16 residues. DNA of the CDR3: TGTGCCAGCAGCAACCCCGGGACTAGCGGGAGCTACGAGCAGTACTTC. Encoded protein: CASSNPGTSGSYEQYF.

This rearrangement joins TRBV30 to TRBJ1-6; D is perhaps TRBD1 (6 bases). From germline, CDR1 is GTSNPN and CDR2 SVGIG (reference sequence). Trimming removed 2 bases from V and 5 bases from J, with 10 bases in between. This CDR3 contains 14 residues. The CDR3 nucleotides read TGTGCCTGGAGTATAGGACAGAATAATTCACCCCTCCACTTT. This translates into CAWSIGQNNSPLHF.

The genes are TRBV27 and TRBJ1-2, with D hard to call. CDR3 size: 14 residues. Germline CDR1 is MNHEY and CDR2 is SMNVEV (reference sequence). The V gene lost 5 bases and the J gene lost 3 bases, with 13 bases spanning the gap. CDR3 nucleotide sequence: TGTGCCAGCAGTCCCCAGGCCCTTTACTATGGCTACACCTTC. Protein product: CASSPQALYYGYTF.

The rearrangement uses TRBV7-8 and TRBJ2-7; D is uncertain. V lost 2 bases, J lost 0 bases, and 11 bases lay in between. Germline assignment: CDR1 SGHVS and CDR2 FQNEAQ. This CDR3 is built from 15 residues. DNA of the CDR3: TGTGCCAGCAGCTTAAAACAGTATAACTCCTACGAGCAGTACTTC. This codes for CASSLKQYNSYEQYF. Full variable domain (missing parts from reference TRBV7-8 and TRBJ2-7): GAGVSQSPRYKVAKRGQDVALRCDPISGHVSLFWYQQALGQGPEFLTYFQNEAQLDKSGLPSDRFFAERPEGSVSTLKIQRTQQEDSAVYLCASSLKQYNSYEQYFGPGTRLTVT.

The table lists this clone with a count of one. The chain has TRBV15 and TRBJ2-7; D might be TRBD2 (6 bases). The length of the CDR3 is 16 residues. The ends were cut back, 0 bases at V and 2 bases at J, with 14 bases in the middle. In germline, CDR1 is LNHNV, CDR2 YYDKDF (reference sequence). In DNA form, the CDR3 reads TGTGCCACCAGCAGAGATGCGGGAACCATACCCTACGAGCAGTACTTC. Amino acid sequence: CATSRDAGTIPYEQYF.